The present TCR beta chain was sequenced within a study of shared clonotypes between healthy human individuals. Broader study findings: Of the naive CD4 clonotypes, about 5.4% were shared across a handful of donors. Generally, naive subsets came out with larger estimated richness than memory subsets.

The ends were cut back, 0 bases at V and 1 base at J, with 11 bases in the middle. Germline-derived CDR1 and CDR2 are SGDLS and YYNGEE. CDR3 length: 16 amino acids. Of note for this clone: Its specificity is unknown.

Investigators spread the genomic DNA of each subset evenly over several immunoSEQ plates. In the original processing: ImmunoSEQ sequences covered only the junction and lacked quality scores; filtering therefore differed. Method: immunoSEQ multiplex PCR; TCRdb's copy keeps in-frame clones and lacks some. V and J calls and clone size are given by that table; D and trimming were obtained from the DNA. The sample lists some 2,000,000 clones, 90% to 95% occurring once. Sequenced input: naive CD4+ T cells sorted from blood. Subset given: CD45RA+ positively selected. The V call is TRBV9, the J call TRBJ2-1; D perhaps matches TRBD2 (5 bases). The TCR originated in a young man in good health. For the CDR3, the DNA is TGTGCCAGCAGCGTAGTAGGAGCGGCTTCCTACAATGAGCAGTTCTTC. Encoded protein: CASSVVGAASYNEQFF. Using reference TRBV9 and TRBJ2-1 for the parts outside the CDR3, the full variable domain is DSGVTQTPKHLITATGQRVTLRCSPRSGDLSVYWYQQSLDQGLQFLIQYYNGEERAKGNILERFSAQQFPDLHSELNLSSLELGDSALYFCASSVVGAASYNEQFFGPGTRLTVL.